This TCR beta chain appears in the sequencing data of a study of T cells after posttransplantation cyclophosphamide. Study-wide results and limits: Later blood repertoires were often dominated by clones from the donor CD8+ memory compartment. Tissue-infiltrating T cells from skin or gut overlapped little with blood T cells. Recipient CMV seropositivity and CMV reactivation strongly tracked TRB clonality.

There are a few counts of this clone. Its antigen is not identified. Distinct nucleotide sequences in the sample also encode this CDR3. Clones were sequenced by immunoSEQ multiplex PCR, and TCRdb holds only the in-frame ones, with some missing. The data hold 650 to 700 clones, with about 80% observed a single time. The sequencing input was memory CD8+ T cells sorted from blood. The sequence derives from a middle-aged man in good health, CMV-negative, and a related stem cell transplant donor.

The CDR3, as DNA: TGTGCCAGCAGCCGCGGGACAGGGTCGTACGAGCAGTACTTC. Protein sequence: CASSRGTGSYEQYF. The V gene is TRBV5-4, the J gene TRBJ2-7; the match to TRBD1 covers 9 bases. Germline values: CDR1 SGHNT, CDR2 YYREEE (reference sequence). With 4 bases clipped from V and 4 bases from J, the junction kept 6 bases outside the gene matches. This CDR3 contains 14 residues.